The 18 T cell receptor beta chains below were found in one sample sequenced in a study of breast tumors, draining lymph nodes, adjacent tissues (dated by TCRdb to 2016 to 2017). Libraries came from multiplex PCR. The instrument given in TCRdb is Illumina HiSeq 2000. TCRdb reran the public reads through fastp at Q25 and MiXCR, keeping productive beta chains. All rows with the same CDR3 protein become a single entry with the most common DNA and genes. A total of around 20,000 distinct CDR3 sequences appear in this sample, less than 35% of them only once. The ten largest clones add up to 11% of the sample. Sequenced: breast tumor tissue. All receptors come from a female donor with breast cancer. Some clones in this sample may be carry-over from other donors' samples.

In this sample, this clonotype turned up many times. This chain connects TRBV5-1 to TRBJ1-6; TRBD1 is a possible D gene (6 bases). Germline V gene data show CDR1 as SGHRS and CDR2 as YFSETQ. The CDR3 totals 19 residues. V lost 0 bases and J 0 bases, leaving 16 bases between the germline ends. As DNA, the CDR3 is TGCGCCAGCAGCTTGGGGGACACCGTGCCGAGCTCCTATAATTCACCCCTCCACTTT. Translating it yields CASSLGDTVPSSYNSPLHF.

This clonotype has a count of ten or more. The CDR3 nucleotides read TGTGCCAGCATAATAAACCCGGGGGATGAGCAGTTCTTC. It is translated as CASIINPGDEQFF. The chain links TRBV7-2 to TRBJ2-1; maybe TRBD2 (6 bases). The CDR3 loop spans 13 amino acids. The ends were cut back, 7 bases at V and 8 bases at J, with 15 bases in the middle. CDR1 is SGHTA and CDR2 is FQGNSA in the germline V gene.

This clonotype was detected ten times or more. This chain joins TRBV24-1 and TRBJ2-3; either TRBD1 or TRBD2 may supply D (5 bases each). The CDR3 has 18 amino acids. In germline, CDR1 is KGHDR, CDR2 SFDVKD. Deletions cut 1 base from V and 6 bases from J, with 22 bases between. The CDR3 bases are TGTGCCACCAGTGATTTCGCGGTCTCGAGGGGCAATCGGGATACGCAGTATTTT. Protein sequence: CATSDFAVSRGNRDTQYF.

To note about this clonotype: The junction departs from germline at one end; a sequencing error may be responsible. The rearrangement links TRBV20-1 to TRBJ2-5; D not resolved. CDR1 DFQATT and CDR2 SNEGSKA come from the germline V gene (reference sequence). The CDR3 is 12 residues long. The CDR3 DNA sequence: TGCAGTGCTAGAGAATCAGTTCAGGCCCAGCACTTC. Translation: CSARESVQAQHF.

This clonotype was observed many times. The chain is built from TRBV7-2 and TRBJ2-3; 7 nucleotides align to TRBD2. The CDR3 has 16 residues. CDR1 and CDR2 (germline): SGHTA, FQGNSA. V was clipped by 1 base and J by 0 bases; unmatched bases: 4. DNA of the CDR3: TGTGCCAGCAGCTTAGAGGTCGGGAGGAGCACAGATACGCAGTATTTT. It encodes CASSLEVGRSTDTQYF. The full variable domain, in which reference TRBV7-2 and TRBJ2-3 provide the parts outside the CDR3, is GAGVSQSPSNKVTEKGKDVELRCDPISGHTALYWYRQSLGQGLEFLIYFQGNSAPDKSGLPSDRFSAERTGGSVSTLTIQRTQQEDSAVYLCASSLEVGRSTDTQYFGPGTRLTVL.

This clonotype was detected many times. This chain joins TRBV4-1 and TRBJ1-2; TRBD1 might be the D (5 bases). Trimming removed 0 bases at V and 7 bases at J, with 15 bases between. Germline CDR1 reads MGHRA; CDR2 reads YSYEKL. The CDR3 covers 15 residues. CDR3 sequence reads: CASSQDQGAVGGYTF. The DNA for the CDR3 is TGCGCCAGCAGCCAAGATCAGGGAGCGGTGGGTGGCTACACCTTC.

This clonotype was recorded at least ten times. The chain recombines TRBV24-1 with TRBJ2-3, with a weak D call TRBD2 (6 bases). CDR3 length: 14 residues. The germline V and J ends were trimmed by 7 bases and 2 bases, with 12 bases remaining between them. Germline V lookup: CDR1 KGHDR, CDR2 SFDVKD. The CDR3, as DNA: TGTGCCACCAGCGGGAGAGGGGACACAGATACGCAGTATTTT. Residues: CATSGRGDTDTQYF.

Details on this clonotype: A much larger clone lies one base from this, so it may be a read error. The rearrangement uses TRBV11-2 and TRBJ2-2, with D possibly matching TRBD2 (6 bases). The CDR3 extends over 13 amino acids. The germline V gene encodes CDR1 SGHAT and CDR2 FQNNGV. CDR3 in amino acids: CASSLGGIGEPFF. As DNA, the CDR3 is TGTGCCAGCAGCTTAGGCGGGATCGGGGAGCCGTTTTTT.

J is TRBJ1-2 and V is TRBV29-1, with D hard to call. CDR1 is SQVTM and CDR2 is ANQGSEA in the germline V gene. The CDR3 contains 12 residues. V was pared by 6 bases and J by 2 bases, with 10 bases between. CDR3 in DNA: TGCAGCGTCCTGACGGTAAACTATGGCTACACCTTC. This gives the protein CSVLTVNYGYTF.

The sample holds many counts of this clonotype. The chain uses TRBV5-6 and TRBJ2-7; 13 bases map to TRBD2. Germline loops: CDR1 SGHDT, CDR2 YYEEEE. The J segment lost 1 base and the V segment lost 4 bases, leaving 2 bases of the junction unmatched. The CDR3 runs 15 residues. The CDR3: CASSLGLAGSYEQYF. Written as DNA, the CDR3 is TGTGCCAGCAGCCTGGGACTAGCGGGATCCTACGAGCAGTACTTC.

By sample fraction, this clonotype is medium-sized. In nucleotides, the CDR3 is TGCAGCGTTAGCTCCCGACAGGAGGGGTACTATGGCTACACCTTC. It codes for CSVSSRQEGYYGYTF. V and J are TRBV29-1 and TRBJ1-2; tentatively, D is TRBD1 (6 bases). Trimming cost V 5 bases and J 3 bases, with 19 bases left between them. Per the germline V gene, CDR1 is SQVTM and CDR2 is ANQGSEA. The CDR3 has 15 residues.

V usage is TRBV5-6 and J usage is TRBJ2-7; 9 nucleotides agree with TRBD1. This CDR3 region has 18 residues. J was trimmed by 4 bases and V by 2 bases; bases with no gene match: 16. CDR1 is SGHDT, CDR2 YYEEEE, per germline. In nucleotides, the CDR3 is TGTGCCAGCAGCTTCTCGGGACAGGGAAATGTCCGGAGTTACGAGCAGTACTTC. Protein sequence: CASSFSGQGNVRSYEQYF.

This clonotype was counted at least ten times. The gene calls are TRBV3-2 and TRBJ2-7; the table's D call, TRBD2, has no DNA check behind it. TRBV3-2 is a pseudogene locus. CDR3 length equals 19 residues. This chain's CDR3 is CASSQDTGTSGRASYEQYF. The CDR3 bases are TGTGCCAGCAGCCAAGATACTGGGACTAGCGGGAGGGCTTCCTACGAGCAGTACTTC.

This clonotype was seen repeatedly, ten times or more. The CDR3 reads CSARTKEDTQYF. CDR3 nucleotides: TGCAGTGCTAGAACGAAGGAAGATACGCAGTATTTT. The chain employs TRBV20-1 and TRBJ2-3; no definite D call. There are 12 residues in the CDR3. Germline lookup yields CDR1 DFQATT and CDR2 SNEGSKA (reference sequence). The ends were cut back, 2 bases at V and 5 bases at J, with 8 bases in the middle.

This clonotype was seen only a few times. The V and J genes are TRBV18 and TRBJ2-1; D ambiguous. V lost 6 bases and J 0 bases, leaving 15 bases between the germline ends. The V gene's germline CDR1 is KGHSH and CDR2 LQKENI. CDR3 length: 16 amino acids. Here the CDR3 reads CASSPLIPSSYNEQFF. The DNA of the CDR3 is TGTGCCAGCTCGCCCCTGATCCCCTCCTCCTACAATGAGCAGTTCTTC.

This rearrangement joins TRBV28 to TRBJ2-5; D is possibly TRBD2 (7 bases). The V gene lost 1 base and the J gene lost 5 bases, with 17 bases spanning the gap. Germline V gene lookup returns CDR1 MDHEN and CDR2 SYDVKM. This CDR3 is 16 amino acids long. Here the CDR3 reads CASSLLGGGAQETQYF. In DNA form, the CDR3 reads TGTGCCAGCAGTTTATTAGGGGGGGGAGCTCAGGAGACCCAGTACTTC.

This clonotype has at least ten counts. The J gene is TRBJ2-1, the V gene TRBV7-9, with TRBD2 matching 11 bases. The germline CDR1 and CDR2 sequences are SEHNR and FQNEAQ (reference sequence). V dropped 2 bases and J dropped 0; count of bases not matched to a gene: 6. The length of the CDR3 is 18 residues. DNA of the CDR3: TGTGCCAGCAGCTTAACTAGCGGGAGCGGGGGCTCCTACAATGAGCAGTTCTTC. This sequence encodes CASSLTSGSGGSYNEQFF.

The CDR3 loop reads CSAKPGQGSYEQYF. In DNA form, the CDR3 reads TGCAGTGCGAAACCGGGACAGGGTTCCTACGAGCAGTACTTC. V usage is TRBV20-1 and J usage is TRBJ2-7, with 9 positions matching TRBD1. Trimming removed 6 bases from V and 1 base from J; junction bases left unmatched: 7. From germline, CDR1 is DFQATT and CDR2 SNEGSKA (reference sequence). The CDR3 has 14 amino acids.